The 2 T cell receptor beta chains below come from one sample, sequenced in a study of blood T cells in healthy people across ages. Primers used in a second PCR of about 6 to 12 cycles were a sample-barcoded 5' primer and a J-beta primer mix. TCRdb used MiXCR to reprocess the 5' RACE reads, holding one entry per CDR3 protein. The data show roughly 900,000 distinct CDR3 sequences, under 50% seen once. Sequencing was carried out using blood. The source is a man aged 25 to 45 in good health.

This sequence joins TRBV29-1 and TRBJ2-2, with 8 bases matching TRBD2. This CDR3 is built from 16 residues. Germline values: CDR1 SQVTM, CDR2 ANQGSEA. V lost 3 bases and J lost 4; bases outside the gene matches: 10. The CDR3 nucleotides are TGCAGCGTTGATGATGTCGGGGGGGGAAGCACCGGGGAGCTGTTTTTT. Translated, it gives CSVDDVGGGSTGELFF.

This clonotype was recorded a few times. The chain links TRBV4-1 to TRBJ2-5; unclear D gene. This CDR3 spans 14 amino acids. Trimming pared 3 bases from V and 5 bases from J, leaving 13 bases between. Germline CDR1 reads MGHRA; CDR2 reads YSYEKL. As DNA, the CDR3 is TGCGCCAGCAGCCATTCTAGGATGCAGGAGACCCAGTACTTC. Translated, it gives CASSHSRMQETQYF.